The entry below describes one T cell receptor (beta chain). This clonotype was observed at least ten times. Its target antigen remains unknown. There are no base qualities to consult, and no much larger clone falls within one base. Receptor libraries were prepared by RT-PCR. The instrument given in TCRdb is Illumina HiSeq 2500. In TCRdb, the public reads were trimmed at Q25 with fastp and aligned with MiXCR, with productive beta chains retained. Here each entry gathers all rows of one CDR3 protein and keeps the most common genes and DNA. The sample records 500,000 to 600,000 distinct CDR3 sequences, around 8% of which are singletons. The leading ten clones occupy 13% of the sample. CDR1 and CDR2 are read off the germline V gene as SGHAT and FQNNGV. Trimming removed 3 bases from V and 2 bases from J, leaving 9 bases between the germline ends. The CDR3, cysteine through phenylalanine, is 14 amino acids long. Just the 42-base CDR3 DNA is kept, in frame starting at base 1.

This record comes from a study of response to subunit inactivated influenza vaccine (dated by TCRdb to 2017 to 2018). General notes on the study: Deep quantitative profiling of the T cell receptor repertoire was used in the study to follow responses to a trivalent subunit inactivated influenza vaccine. On the study overall, not on this receptor specifically: According to the authors, only a limited number of new T cells may be recruited by each seasonal influenza vaccination.

The sequences come from PBMCs from blood, collected about 24 months after vaccination. The origin of this receptor is a man between 50 and 69 years old who received an inactivated influenza vaccine. Donor details come from another sample of the same person, matched by shared clones. Recombination joined TRBV11-2 with TRBJ2-3; matching of 5 bases hints at TRBD1 as the D gene. This receptor has the CDR3 CASSLSGHTDTQYF. The DNA reads TGTGCCAGCAGCTTGAGTGGACACACAGATACGCAGTATTTT. Outside the CDR3, residues come from the reference TRBV11-2 and TRBJ2-3 proteins, so the full variable domain is: EAGVAQSPRYKIIEKRQSVAFWCNPISGHATLYWYQQILGQGPKLLIQFQNNGVVDDSQLPKDRFSAERLKGVDSTLKIQPAKLEDSAVYLCASSLSGHTDTQYFGPGTRLTVL.